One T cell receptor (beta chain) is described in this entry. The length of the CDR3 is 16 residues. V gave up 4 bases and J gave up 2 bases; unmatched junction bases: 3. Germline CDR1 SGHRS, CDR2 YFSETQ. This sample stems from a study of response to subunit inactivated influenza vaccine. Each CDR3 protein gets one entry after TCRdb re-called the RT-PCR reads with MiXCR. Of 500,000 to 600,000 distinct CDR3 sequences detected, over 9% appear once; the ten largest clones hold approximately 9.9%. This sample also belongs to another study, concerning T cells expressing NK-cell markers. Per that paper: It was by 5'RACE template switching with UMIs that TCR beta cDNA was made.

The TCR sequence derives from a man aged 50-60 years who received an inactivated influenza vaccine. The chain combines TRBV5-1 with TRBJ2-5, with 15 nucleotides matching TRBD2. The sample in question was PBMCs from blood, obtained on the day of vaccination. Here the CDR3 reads CASSEGLAGGQETQYF. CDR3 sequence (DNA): TGCGCCAGCAGCGAAGGACTAGCGGGGGGGCAAGAGACCCAGTACTTC.